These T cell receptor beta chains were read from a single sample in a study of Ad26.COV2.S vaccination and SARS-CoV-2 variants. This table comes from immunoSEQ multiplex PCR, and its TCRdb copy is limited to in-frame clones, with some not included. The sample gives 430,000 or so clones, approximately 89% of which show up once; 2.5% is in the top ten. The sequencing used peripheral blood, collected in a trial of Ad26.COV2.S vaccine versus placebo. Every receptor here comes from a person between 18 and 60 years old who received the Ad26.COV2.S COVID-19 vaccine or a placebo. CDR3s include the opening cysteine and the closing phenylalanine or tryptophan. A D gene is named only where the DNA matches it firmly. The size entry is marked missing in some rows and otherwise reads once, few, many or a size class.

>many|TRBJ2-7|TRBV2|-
CASSRPRGYEQYF
TGTGCCAGCAGCAGGCCCCGGGGCTACGAGCAGTACTTC
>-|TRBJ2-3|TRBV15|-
CATSPRRTLSTDTQYF
TGTGCCACCAGCCCCCGCCGGACACTAAGCACAGATACGCAGTATTTT
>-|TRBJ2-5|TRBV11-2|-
CASSSHSGSGQETQYF
TGTGCCAGCAGCTCCCACTCGGGGAGCGGACAAGAGACCCAGTACTTC
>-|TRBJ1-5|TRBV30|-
CAWSVKFRQTLSPQHF
TGTGCCTGGAGTGTAAAGTTTCGGCAGACCCTTTCTCCCCAGCATTTT
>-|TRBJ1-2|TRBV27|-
CASSLSWTDYGYTF
TGTGCCAGCAGTTTATCGTGGACAGACTATGGCTACACCTTC
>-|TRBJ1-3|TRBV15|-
CATSPTNGNTIYF
TGTGCCACCAGCCCTACAAATGGAAACACCATATATTTT
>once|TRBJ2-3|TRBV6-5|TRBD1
CASNVQGIVDTQYF
TGTGCCAGCAATGTACAGGGGATCGTAGATACGCAGTATTTT
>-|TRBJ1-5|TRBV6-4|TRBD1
CASSDRGQFSNQPQHF
TGTGCCAGCAGTGACAGGGGACAGTTTAGCAATCAGCCCCAGCATTTT
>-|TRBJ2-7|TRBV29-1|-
CSVAPSEYEQYF
TGCAGCGTTGCTCCCAGTGAGTACGAGCAGTACTTC
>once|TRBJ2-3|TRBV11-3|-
CASVAGSTDTQYF
TGTGCCAGTGTGGCGGGGAGCACAGATACGCAGTATTTT
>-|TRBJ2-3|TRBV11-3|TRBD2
CASSLASWREVAGDTQYF
TGTGCCAGCAGCTTAGCGTCTTGGCGGGAGGTGGCCGGAGATACGCAGTATTTT
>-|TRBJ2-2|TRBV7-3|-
CASSFGGTGELFF
TGTGCCAGCAGCTTCGGTGGGACCGGGGAGCTGTTTTTT
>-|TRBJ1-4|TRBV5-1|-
CASSLREANEKLFF
TGCGCCAGCAGCTTGCGGGAAGCTAATGAAAAACTGTTTTTT
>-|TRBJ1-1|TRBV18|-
CASSRSEGGGTEAFF
TGTGCCAGCTCACGTTCAGAGGGCGGAGGAACTGAAGCTTTCTTT
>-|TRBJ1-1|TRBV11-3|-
CASSRGPMNTEAFF
TGTGCCAGCAGCAGGGGTCCTATGAACACTGAAGCTTTCTTT
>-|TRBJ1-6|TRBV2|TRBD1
CASSVKGAWPLHF
TGTGCCAGCAGTGTAAAGGGGGCGTGGCCCCTCCACTTT
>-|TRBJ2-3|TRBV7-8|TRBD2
CASSPTSGVTDTQYF
TGTGCCAGCAGCCCGACTAGCGGGGTGACAGATACGCAGTATTTT
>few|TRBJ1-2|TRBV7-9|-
CASSPAGGYGYTF
TGTGCCAGCAGCCCAGCGGGGGGCTATGGCTACACCTTC
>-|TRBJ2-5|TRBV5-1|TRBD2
CASSSGTSQETQYF
TGCGCCAGCAGCTCAGGGACTAGCCAAGAGACCCAGTACTTC
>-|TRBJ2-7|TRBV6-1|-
CASSEAHRVYEQYF
TGTGCCAGCAGTGAAGCGCACAGGGTCTACGAGCAGTACTTC
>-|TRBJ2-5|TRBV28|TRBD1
CASSLFGDSQETQYF
TGTGCCAGCAGTTTATTCGGGGACAGCCAAGAGACCCAGTACTTC
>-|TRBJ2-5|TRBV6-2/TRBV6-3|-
CASSYPLDDLQETQYF
TGTGCCAGCAGTTACCCCCTGGACGACCTCCAAGAGACCCAGTACTTC
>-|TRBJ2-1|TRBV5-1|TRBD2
CASSLDGRAPANEQFF
TGCGCCAGCAGCTTGGACGGGAGGGCCCCGGCCAATGAGCAGTTCTTC
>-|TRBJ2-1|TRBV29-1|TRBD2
CSGLRGDEQFF
TGCAGCGGACTTCGGGGGGATGAGCAGTTCTTC
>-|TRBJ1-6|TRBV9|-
CASSVGRWVGSPLHF
TGTGCCAGCAGCGTAGGTCGGTGGGTCGGCTCACCCCTCCACTTT
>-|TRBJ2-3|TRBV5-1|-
CASSFPSSGDTQYF
TGCGCCAGCAGCTTTCCGTCCTCGGGGGATACGCAGTATTTT
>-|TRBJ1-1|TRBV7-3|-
CASSLRGRNTEAFF
TGTGCCAGCAGCTTAAGGGGGCGCAACACTGAAGCTTTCTTT